This section outlines one T cell receptor (beta chain) sequence together with its context. These data are taken from a study of blood T cell repertoires in COVID-19. Across the whole study: T cells, B-cell-depleted T cells, or PBMCs supplied cDNA or gDNA.

The V and J ends lost 5 bases and 0 bases, in that order; junction bases with no gene match: 8. Germline-derived CDR1 and CDR2 are MDHEN and SYDVKM. The CDR3 sequence is 18 residues long. A Seattle source enrolled patients during active infection and followed them longitudinally. How the authors handled the data: Researchers report that nucleated cell counts were estimated from reference gene primer amplification. The assay was immunoSEQ multiplex PCR, and TCRdb's table has in-frame clones only and misses some. V, J and clone size are those of that table, while D and trimming were read from the DNA. The repertoire holds some 90,000 clones, with 89% as singletons.

This receptor was identified in a man between 45 and 60 years old with COVID-19, enrolled during active disease. The chain links TRBV28 to TRBJ1-6, with TRBD1 matching 9 bases. Sample: peripheral blood. The CDR3 DNA follows: TGTGCCAGCAGTGATGTACAGGGGGCCCGCTCCTATAATTCACCCCTCCACTTT. This sequence encodes CASSDVQGARSYNSPLHF.